The clone carrying this TCR beta chain showed up just a few times. Its antigen is unknown. Researchers reported sorting CD4+ naive, central memory, regulatory and stem cell-like memory cells via CD45RO/CCR7/CD25/CD127/CD95/CD27. Sequencing targeted expressed TCRB transcripts, as all isolated RNA had been reverse transcribed. Sequenced naive, central memory and regulatory T cell samples produced an average of about 3.57 million reads. Only in-frame clones appear in the TCRdb table, and some are missing; sequencing was by immunoSEQ multiplex PCR. The sample contains some 150,000 clones, around 8.7% of which appear only once. This entry is derived from a study of beta chain features in type 1 diabetes. Germline-derived CDR1 and CDR2 are SGHDT and YYEEEE. This CDR3 is built from 13 residues. V was shortened by 5 bases and J by 5 bases, with 13 bases between the two germline ends. Findings of the study overall: High TCR expression in some cells could lead to their over-representation in cDNA sequencing.

This sequence originates from a man between 18 and 35 years old in good health. V usage is TRBV5-6 and J usage is TRBJ2-5, with unresolved D. Source material: central memory CD4+ T cells from blood. Here the CDR3 reads CASRRESWETQYF. The DNA of the CDR3 is TGTGCCAGCAGACGCGAAAGCTGGGAGACCCAGTACTTC.